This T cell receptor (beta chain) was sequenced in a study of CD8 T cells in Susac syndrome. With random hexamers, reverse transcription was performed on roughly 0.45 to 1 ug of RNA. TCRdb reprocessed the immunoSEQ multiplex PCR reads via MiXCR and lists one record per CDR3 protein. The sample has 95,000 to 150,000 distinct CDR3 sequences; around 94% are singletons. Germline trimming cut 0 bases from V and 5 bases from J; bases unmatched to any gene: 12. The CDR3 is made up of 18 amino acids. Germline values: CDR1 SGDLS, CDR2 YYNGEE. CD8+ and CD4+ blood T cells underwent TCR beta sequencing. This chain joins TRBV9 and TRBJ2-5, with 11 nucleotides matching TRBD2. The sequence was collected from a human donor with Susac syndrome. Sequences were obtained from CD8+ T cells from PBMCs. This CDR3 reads CASSVAPTLAGGLETQYF. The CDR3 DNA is TGTGCCAGCAGCGTAGCTCCCACATTAGCGGGGGGGCTGGAGACCCAGTACTTC. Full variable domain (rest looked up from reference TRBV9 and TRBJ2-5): DSGVTQTPKHLITATGQRVTLRCSPRSGDLSVYWYQQSLDQGLQFLIQYYNGEERAKGNILERFSAQQFPDLHSELNLSSLELGDSALYFCASSVAPTLAGGLETQYFGPGTRLLVL.